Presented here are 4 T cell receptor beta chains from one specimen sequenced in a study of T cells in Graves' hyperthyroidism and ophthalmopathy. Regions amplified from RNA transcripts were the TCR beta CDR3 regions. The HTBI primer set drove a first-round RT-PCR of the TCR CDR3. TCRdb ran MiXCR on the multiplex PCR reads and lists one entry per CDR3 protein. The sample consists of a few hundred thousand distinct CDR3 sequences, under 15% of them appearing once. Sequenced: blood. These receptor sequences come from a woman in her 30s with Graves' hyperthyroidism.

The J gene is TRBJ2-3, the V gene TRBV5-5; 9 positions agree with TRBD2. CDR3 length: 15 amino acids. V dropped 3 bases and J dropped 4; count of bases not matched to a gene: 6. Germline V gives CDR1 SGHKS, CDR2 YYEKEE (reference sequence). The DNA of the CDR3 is TGTGCCAGCAGCTCCTATAGCGGGAGCCCAGATACGCAGTATTTT. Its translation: CASSSYSGSPDTQYF. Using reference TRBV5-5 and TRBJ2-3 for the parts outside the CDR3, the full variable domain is DAGVTQSPTHLIKTRGQQVTLRCSPISGHKSVSWYQQVLGQGPQFIFQYYEKEERGRGNFPDRFSARQFPNYSSELNVNALLLGDSALYLCASSSYSGSPDTQYFGPGTRLTVL.

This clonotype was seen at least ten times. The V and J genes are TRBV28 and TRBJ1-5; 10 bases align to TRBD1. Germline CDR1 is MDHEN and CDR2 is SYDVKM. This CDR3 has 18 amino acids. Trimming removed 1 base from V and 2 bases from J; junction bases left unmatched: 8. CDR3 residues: CASSLSTGGRWRNQPQHF. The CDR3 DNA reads TGTGCCAGCAGTTTATCGACAGGGGGCCGTTGGCGCAATCAGCCCCAGCATTTT.

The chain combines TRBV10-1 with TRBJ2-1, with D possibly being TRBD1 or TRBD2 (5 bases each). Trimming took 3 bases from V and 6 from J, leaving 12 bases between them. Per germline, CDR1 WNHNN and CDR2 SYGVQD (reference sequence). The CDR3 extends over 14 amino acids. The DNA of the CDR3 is TGCGCCAGCAGTGATTGGGGGTCGAGCAATGAGCAGTTCTTC. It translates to CASSDWGSSNEQFF.

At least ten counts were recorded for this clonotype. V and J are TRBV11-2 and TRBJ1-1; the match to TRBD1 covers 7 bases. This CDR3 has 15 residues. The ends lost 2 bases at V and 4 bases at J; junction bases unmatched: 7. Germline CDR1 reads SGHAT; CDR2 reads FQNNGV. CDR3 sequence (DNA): TGTGCCAGCAGCTTAAACAGGGGTCGGGTCACTGAAGCTTTCTTT. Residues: CASSLNRGRVTEAFF.